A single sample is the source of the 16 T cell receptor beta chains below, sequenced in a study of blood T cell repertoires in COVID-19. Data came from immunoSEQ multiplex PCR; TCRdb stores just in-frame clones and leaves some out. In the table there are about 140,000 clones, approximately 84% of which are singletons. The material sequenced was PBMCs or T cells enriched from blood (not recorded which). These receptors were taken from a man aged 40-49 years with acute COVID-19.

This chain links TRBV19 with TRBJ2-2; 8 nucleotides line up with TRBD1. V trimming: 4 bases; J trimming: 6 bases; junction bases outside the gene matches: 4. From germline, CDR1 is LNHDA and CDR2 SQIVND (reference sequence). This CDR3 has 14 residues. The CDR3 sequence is CASSNQGASGELFF. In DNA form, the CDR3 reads TGTGCCAGTAGTAACCAGGGGGCGTCCGGGGAGCTGTTTTTT.

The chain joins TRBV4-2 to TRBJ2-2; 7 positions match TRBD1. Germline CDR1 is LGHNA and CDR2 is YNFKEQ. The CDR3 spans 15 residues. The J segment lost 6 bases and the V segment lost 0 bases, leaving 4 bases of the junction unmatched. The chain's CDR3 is CASSQDLTGAGELFF. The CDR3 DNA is TGTGCCAGCAGCCAAGATCTAACAGGGGCCGGGGAGCTGTTTTTT.

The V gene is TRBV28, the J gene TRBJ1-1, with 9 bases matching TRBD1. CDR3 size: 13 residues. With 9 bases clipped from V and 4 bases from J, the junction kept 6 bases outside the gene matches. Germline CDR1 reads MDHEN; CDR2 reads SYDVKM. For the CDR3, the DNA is TGTGCCAGTTGGACAGGGGAGGTCACTGAAGCTTTCTTT. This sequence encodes CASWTGEVTEAFF. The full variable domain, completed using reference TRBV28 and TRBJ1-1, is DVKVTQSSRYLVKRTGEKVFLECVQDMDHENMFWYRQDPGLGLRLIYFSYDVKMKEKGDIPEGYSVSREKKERFSLILESASTNQTSMYLCASWTGEVTEAFFGQGTRLTVV.

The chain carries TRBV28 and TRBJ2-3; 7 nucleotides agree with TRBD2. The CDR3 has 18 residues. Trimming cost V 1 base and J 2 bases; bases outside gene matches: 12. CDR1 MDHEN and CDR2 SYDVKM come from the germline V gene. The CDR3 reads CASSLSGKGGRVTDTQYF. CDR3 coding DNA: TGTGCCAGCAGTTTATCGGGGAAGGGCGGGAGAGTCACAGATACGCAGTATTTT.

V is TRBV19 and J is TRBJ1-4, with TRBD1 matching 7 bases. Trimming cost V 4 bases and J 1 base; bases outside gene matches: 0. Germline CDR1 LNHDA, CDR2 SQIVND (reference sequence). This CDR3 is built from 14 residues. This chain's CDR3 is CASSRTGTNEKLFF. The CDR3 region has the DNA TGTGCCAGTAGTAGGACAGGAACTAATGAAAAACTGTTTTTT.

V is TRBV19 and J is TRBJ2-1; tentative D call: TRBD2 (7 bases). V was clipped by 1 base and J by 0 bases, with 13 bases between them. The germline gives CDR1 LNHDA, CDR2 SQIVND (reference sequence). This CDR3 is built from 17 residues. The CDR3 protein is CASSIGLADSSYNEQFF. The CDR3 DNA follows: TGTGCCAGTAGTATAGGGCTAGCGGACAGCTCCTACAATGAGCAGTTCTTC.

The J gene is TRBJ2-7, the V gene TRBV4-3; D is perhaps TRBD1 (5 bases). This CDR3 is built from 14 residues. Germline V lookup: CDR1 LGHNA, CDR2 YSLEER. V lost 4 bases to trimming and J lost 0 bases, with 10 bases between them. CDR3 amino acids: CASSLGRGSYEQYF. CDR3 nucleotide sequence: TGCGCCAGCAGCCTGGGAAGGGGCTCCTACGAGCAGTACTTC.

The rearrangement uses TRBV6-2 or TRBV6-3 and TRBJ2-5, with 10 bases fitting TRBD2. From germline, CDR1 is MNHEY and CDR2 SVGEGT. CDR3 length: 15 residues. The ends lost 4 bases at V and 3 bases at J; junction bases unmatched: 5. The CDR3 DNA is TGTGCCAGCAGTTCGGGACTAGCGAAAAAAGAGACCCAGTACTTC. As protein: CASSSGLAKKETQYF.

CDR3 sequence: CASSFQGLGEQFF. CDR3 nucleotide sequence: TGTGCCAGCAGCTTTCAGGGGCTCGGTGAGCAGTTCTTC. The chain has TRBV13 and TRBJ2-1, with D possibly matching TRBD1 (6 bases). V was pared by 3 bases and J by 9 bases, with 12 bases between. The germline gives CDR1 PRHDT, CDR2 FYEKMQ (reference sequence). The CDR3 contains 13 residues.

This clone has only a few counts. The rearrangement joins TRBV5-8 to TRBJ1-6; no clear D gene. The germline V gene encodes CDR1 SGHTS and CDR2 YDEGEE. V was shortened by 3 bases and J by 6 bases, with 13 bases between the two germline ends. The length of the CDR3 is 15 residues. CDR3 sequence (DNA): TGTGCCAGCAGCTCGGAAATCCCGGGTAATTCACCCCTCCACTTT. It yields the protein CASSSEIPGNSPLHF.

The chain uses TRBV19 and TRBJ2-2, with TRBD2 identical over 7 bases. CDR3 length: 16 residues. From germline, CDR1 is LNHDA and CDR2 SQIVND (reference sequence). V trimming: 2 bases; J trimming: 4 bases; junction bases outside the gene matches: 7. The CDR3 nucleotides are TGTGCCAGTAGTATACTCGCGGGGGTGGGCACCGGGGAGCTGTTTTTT. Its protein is CASSILAGVGTGELFF.

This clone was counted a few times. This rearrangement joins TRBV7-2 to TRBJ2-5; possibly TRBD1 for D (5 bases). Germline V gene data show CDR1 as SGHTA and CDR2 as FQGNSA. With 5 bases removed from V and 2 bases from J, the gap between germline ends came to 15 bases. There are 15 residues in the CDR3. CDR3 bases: TGTGCCAGCAGCCGGCAGGGTTTGATACAAGAGACCCAGTACTTC. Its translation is CASSRQGLIQETQYF.

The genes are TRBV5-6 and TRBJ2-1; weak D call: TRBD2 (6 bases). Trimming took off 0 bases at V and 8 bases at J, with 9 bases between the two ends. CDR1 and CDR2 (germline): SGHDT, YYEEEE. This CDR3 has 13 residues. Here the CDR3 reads CASSLGASDEQFF. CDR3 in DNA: TGTGCCAGCAGCTTGGGGGCTAGCGATGAGCAGTTCTTC.

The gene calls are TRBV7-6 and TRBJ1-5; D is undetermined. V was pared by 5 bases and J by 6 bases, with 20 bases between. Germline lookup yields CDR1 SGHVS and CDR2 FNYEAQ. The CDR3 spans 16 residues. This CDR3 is CASSPVASQVGQPQHF. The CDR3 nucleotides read TGTGCCAGCAGCCCAGTTGCTTCGCAGGTCGGTCAGCCCCAGCATTTT.

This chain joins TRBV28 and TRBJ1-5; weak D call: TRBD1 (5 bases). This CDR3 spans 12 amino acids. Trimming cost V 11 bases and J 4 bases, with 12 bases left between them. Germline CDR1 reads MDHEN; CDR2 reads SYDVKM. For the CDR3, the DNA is TGTGCCGTTTTGGGGGGGAATCAGCCCCAGCATTTT. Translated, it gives CAVLGGNQPQHF.

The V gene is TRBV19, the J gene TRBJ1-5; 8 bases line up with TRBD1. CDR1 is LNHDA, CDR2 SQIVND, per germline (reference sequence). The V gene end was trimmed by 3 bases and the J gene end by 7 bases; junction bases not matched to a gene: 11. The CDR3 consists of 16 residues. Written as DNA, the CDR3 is TGTGCCAGTAGTATCCTCGGACAGGGAAGTATGCAGCCCCAGCATTTT. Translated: CASSILGQGSMQPQHF.